The 3 T cell receptor beta chains given below trace back to one sample, sequenced in a study of T cells in Graves' hyperthyroidism and ophthalmopathy. The CDR3 regions of TCR beta were amplified from RNA transcripts. With the HTBI primer set, the TCR CDR3 went through a first round of RT-PCR. TCRdb used MiXCR to reprocess the multiplex PCR reads, holding one entry per CDR3 protein. The sample has about 610,000 distinct CDR3 sequences, 40% to 55% seen once. The sample comprised peripheral blood or thyroid tissue (not recorded which). The source is a young woman with Graves' hyperthyroidism.

CDR3 DNA sequence: TGCAGCGTTGAAGCGACAGGTCTAGGGATGCAAAAACTGTTTTTT. This encodes CSVEATGLGMQKLFF. The rearrangement links TRBV29-1 to TRBJ2-2; D is perhaps TRBD1 (6 bases). The J call may not be correct, given that the DNA end is closer to TRBJ1-4. Germline V gives CDR1 SQVTM, CDR2 ANQGSEA. This CDR3 region has 15 residues.

This clonotype was counted a few times. This sequence joins TRBV20-1 and TRBJ2-2; D gene uncertain. CDR3 length: 10 residues. Germline-derived CDR1 and CDR2 are DFQATT and SNEGSKA (reference sequence). V lost 1 base to trimming and J lost 8 bases, with 2 bases between them. Here the CDR3 reads CSARVGELFF. The CDR3 nucleotides read TGCAGTGCTAGAGTAGGGGAGCTGTTTTTT.

This clonotype was counted ten times or more. J is TRBJ2-7 and V is TRBV6-6; 7 nucleotides line up with TRBD2. Trimming at V came to 1 base and at J to 3 bases, leaving 6 bases not matched to a gene. The germline gives CDR1 MNHNY, CDR2 SVGAGI (reference sequence). CDR3 size: 15 residues. CDR3 sequence: CASSYLAGLDYEQYF. Here the CDR3 DNA reads TGTGCCAGCAGTTACTTAGCGGGCCTGGACTACGAGCAGTACTTC.